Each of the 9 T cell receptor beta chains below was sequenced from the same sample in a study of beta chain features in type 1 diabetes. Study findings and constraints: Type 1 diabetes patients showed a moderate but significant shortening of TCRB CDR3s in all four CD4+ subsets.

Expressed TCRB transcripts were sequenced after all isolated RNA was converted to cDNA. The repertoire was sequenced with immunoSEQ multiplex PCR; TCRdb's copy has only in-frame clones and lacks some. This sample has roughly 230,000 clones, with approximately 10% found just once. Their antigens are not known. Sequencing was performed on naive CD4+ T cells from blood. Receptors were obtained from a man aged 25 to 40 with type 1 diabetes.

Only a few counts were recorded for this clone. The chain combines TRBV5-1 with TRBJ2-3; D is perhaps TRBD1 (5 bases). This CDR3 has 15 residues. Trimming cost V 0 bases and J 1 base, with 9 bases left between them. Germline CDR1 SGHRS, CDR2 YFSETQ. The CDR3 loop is CASSLVPGRTDTQYF. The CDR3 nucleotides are TGCGCCAGCAGCTTGGTTCCAGGGCGCACAGATACGCAGTATTTT.

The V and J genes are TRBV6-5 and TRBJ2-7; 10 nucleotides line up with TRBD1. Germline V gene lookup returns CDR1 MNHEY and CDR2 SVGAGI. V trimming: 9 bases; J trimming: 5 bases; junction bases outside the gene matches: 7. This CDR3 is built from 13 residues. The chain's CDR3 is CASGQGGFDEQYF. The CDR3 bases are TGTGCCAGTGGACAGGGGGGTTTCGACGAGCAGTACTTC.

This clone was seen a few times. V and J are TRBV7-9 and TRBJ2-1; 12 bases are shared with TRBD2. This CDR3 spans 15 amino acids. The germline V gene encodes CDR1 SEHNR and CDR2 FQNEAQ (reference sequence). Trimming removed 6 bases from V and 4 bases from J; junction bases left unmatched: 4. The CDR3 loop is CASRPTSGGYNEQFF. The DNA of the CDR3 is TGTGCCAGCAGACCGACTAGCGGGGGATACAATGAGCAGTTCTTC.

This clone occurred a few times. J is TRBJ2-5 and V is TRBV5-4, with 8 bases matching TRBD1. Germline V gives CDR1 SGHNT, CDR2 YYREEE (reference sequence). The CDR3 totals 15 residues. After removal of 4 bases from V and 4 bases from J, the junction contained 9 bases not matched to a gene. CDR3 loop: CASSPTGDVRETQYF. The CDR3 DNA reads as TGTGCCAGCAGCCCGACAGGGGACGTGAGAGAGACCCAGTACTTC.

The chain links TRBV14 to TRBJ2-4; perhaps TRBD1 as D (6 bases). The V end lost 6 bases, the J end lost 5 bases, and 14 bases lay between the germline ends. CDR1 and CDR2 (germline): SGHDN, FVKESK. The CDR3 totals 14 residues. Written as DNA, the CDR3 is TGTGCCAGCAGGCGTGGGGGCGCGCAAAACATTCAGTACTTC. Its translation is CASRRGGAQNIQYF.

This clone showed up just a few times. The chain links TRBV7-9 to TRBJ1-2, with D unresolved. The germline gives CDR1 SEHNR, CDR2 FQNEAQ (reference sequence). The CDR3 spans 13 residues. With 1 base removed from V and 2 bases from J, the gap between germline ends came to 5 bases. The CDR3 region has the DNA TGTGCCAGCAGCTTAGTGGCCAACTATGGCTACACCTTC. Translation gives CASSLVANYGYTF. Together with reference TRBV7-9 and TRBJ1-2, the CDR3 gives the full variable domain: DTGVSQNPRHKITKRGQNVTFRCDPISEHNRLYWYRQTLGQGPEFLTYFQNEAQLEKSRLLSDRFSAERPKGSFSTLEIQRTEQGDSAMYLCASSLVANYGYTFGSGTRLTVV.

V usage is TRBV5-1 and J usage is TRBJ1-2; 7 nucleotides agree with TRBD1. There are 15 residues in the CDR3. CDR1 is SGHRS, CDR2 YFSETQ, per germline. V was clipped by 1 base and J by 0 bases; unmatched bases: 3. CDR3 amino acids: CASSLTTGPNYGYTF. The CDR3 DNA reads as TGCGCCAGCAGCTTGACGACAGGGCCTAACTATGGCTACACCTTC.

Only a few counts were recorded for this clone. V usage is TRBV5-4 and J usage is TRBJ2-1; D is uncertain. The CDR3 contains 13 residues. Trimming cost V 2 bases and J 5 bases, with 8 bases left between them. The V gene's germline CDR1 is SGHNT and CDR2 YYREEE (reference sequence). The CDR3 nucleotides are TGTGCCAGCAGCTTAAAACAGCACAATGAGCAGTTCTTC. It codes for CASSLKQHNEQFF. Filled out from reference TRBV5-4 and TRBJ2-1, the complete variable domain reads ETGVTQSPTHLIKTRGQQVTLRCSSQSGHNTVSWYQQALGQGPQFIFQYYREEENGRGNFPPRFSGLQFPNYSSELNVNALELDDSALYLCASSLKQHNEQFFGPGTRLTVL.

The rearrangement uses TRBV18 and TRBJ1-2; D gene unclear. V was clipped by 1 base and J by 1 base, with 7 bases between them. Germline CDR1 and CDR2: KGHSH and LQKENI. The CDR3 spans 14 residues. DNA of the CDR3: TGTGCCAGCTCACCACGGAGGGATAACTATGGCTACACCTTC. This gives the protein CASSPRRDNYGYTF.